A single sample gave rise to the 30 T cell receptor beta chains below, sequenced in a study of cytomegalovirus exposure and HLA in healthy donors. PCR used 60 Vbeta primers and 13 Jbeta primers. Measured with immunoSEQ multiplex PCR; TCRdb has only the in-frame clones, and not every one. The profile shows fewer than 150,000 clones, about 78% of them singletons. The sample was PBMCs. These receptors came from a man in his late teens or twenties in good health and CMV-seronegative.

The chain couples TRBV2 to TRBJ1-1; no firm D call. The V gene lost 7 bases and the J gene lost 7 bases, with 13 bases spanning the gap. The CDR3 extends over 12 amino acids. Germline assignment: CDR1 SNHLY and CDR2 FYNNEI. CDR3 coding DNA: TGTGCCAGCAAGGAGGTTTTCCTTGAAGCTTTCTTT. Its protein product is CASKEVFLEAFF.

This clone was observed a single time. The CDR3 loop is CASSGDSGAVYEQYF. The CDR3 DNA follows: TGCGCCAGCAGTGGGGATAGTGGGGCGGTCTACGAGCAGTACTTC. The rearrangement links TRBV10-1 to TRBJ2-7, with D possibly matching TRBD1 (5 bases). V was shortened by 4 bases and J by 3 bases, with 16 bases between the two germline ends. The CDR3 totals 15 residues. CDR1 and CDR2 (germline): WNHNN, SYGVQD (reference sequence).

This clone appeared a few times. This chain links TRBV19 with TRBJ1-2; 7 bases agree with TRBD1. Germline V CDR1 and CDR2: LNHDA, SQIVND (reference sequence). The trim removed 6 bases at V and 6 bases at J, leaving 13 bases unmatched. The CDR3 totals 15 residues. CDR3 DNA sequence: TGTGCCAGTAGCTCTTCGACAGGGCGTTTAGATGGCTACACCTTC. Protein sequence: CASSSSTGRLDGYTF.

The chain recombines TRBV2 with TRBJ2-7; possibly TRBD1 for D (5 bases). The CDR3 is 13 residues long. Trimming cost V 3 bases and J 7 bases, with 13 bases left between them. Per germline, CDR1 SNHLY and CDR2 FYNNEI. This CDR3 is CASSEDTVREQYF. The CDR3 DNA sequence: TGTGCCAGCAGTGAGGACACGGTTCGGGAGCAGTACTTC.

This clone was seen a single time. The V call is TRBV30, the J call TRBJ1-3; D perhaps matches TRBD1 (5 bases). Per the germline V gene, CDR1 is GTSNPN and CDR2 is SVGIG (reference sequence). CDR3 length: 17 residues. The ends were cut back, 1 base at V and 0 bases at J, with 16 bases in the middle. The CDR3 DNA reads as TGTGCCTGGAGTGCCTTTCCAGGGTTTAACTCTGGAAACACCATATATTTT. Protein product: CAWSAFPGFNSGNTIYF.

J is TRBJ1-1 and V is TRBV21-1; the table names TRBD1, a call not compared with the DNA. TRBV21-1 counts as a pseudogene. The CDR3 length is 17 residues. CDR3 DNA: TGTGCCAGCAGCGAGGGCGGGACAGGGGGCAAAGACACTGAAGCTTTCTTT. Protein product: CASSEGGTGGKDTEAFF.

The CDR3 nucleotides are TGTGCCAGCAGCCAAGTACCCTCCAGCTCCTACGAGCAGTACTTC. It translates to CASSQVPSSSYEQYF. The chain carries TRBV4-2 and TRBJ2-7; D ambiguous. This CDR3 has 15 amino acids. Trimming took off 1 base at V and 0 bases at J, with 10 bases between the two ends. From germline, CDR1 is LGHNA and CDR2 YNFKEQ.

This clone has just one count. The gene calls are TRBV6-1 and TRBJ1-2; D is possibly TRBD1 (6 bases). V lost 2 bases and J lost 9, with 16 bases in between. The CDR3 is 14 amino acids. Germline V lookup: CDR1 MNHNS, CDR2 SASEGT. The CDR3 protein is CASSEPWQGLRYTF. In DNA form, the CDR3 reads TGTGCCAGCAGTGAACCCTGGCAGGGGCTCCGCTACACCTTC.

The V gene is TRBV28, the J gene TRBJ2-7, with D possibly being TRBD1 (6 bases). Germline assignment: CDR1 MDHEN and CDR2 SYDVKM. This CDR3 has 13 amino acids. The V end was cut by 3 bases, the J end by 2 bases, with 8 bases between. DNA of the CDR3: TGTGCCAGCAGTTTTCCAGGGGCCTACGAGCAGTACTTC. This codes for CASSFPGAYEQYF.

The chain has TRBV5-1 and TRBJ2-5; D is possibly TRBD2 (6 bases). The CDR3 length is 15 residues. In germline, CDR1 is SGHRS, CDR2 YFSETQ. The V gene lost 1 base and the J gene lost 2 bases, with 12 bases spanning the gap. The CDR3 DNA sequence: TGCGCCAGCAGCTTGAGTCTAGCGCGACAAGAGACCCAGTACTTC. It is translated as CASSLSLARQETQYF. Variable domain in full (rest from reference TRBV5-1 and TRBJ2-5): KAGVTQTPRYLIKTRGQQVTLSCSPISGHRSVSWYQQTPGQGLQFLFEYFSETQRNKGNFPGRFSGRQFSNSRSEMNVSTLELGDSALYLCASSLSLARQETQYFGPGTRLLVL.

This clone was seen only a few times. The chain couples TRBV19 to TRBJ2-5; D is possibly TRBD1 (6 bases). CDR3 size: 13 residues. Trimming removed 6 bases at V and 0 bases at J, with 8 bases between. CDR1 and CDR2 from the germline V gene are LNHDA and SQIVND (reference sequence). The CDR3 loop reads CASSRTDQETQYF. DNA for the CDR3: TGTGCCAGTAGCCGGACAGACCAAGAGACCCAGTACTTC.

This rearrangement joins TRBV7-3 to TRBJ2-7; 9 bases are shared with TRBD1. J lost 2 bases, V lost 3 bases, and 2 bases had no gene match. Germline loops: CDR1 SGHTA, CDR2 FQGTGA. This CDR3 contains 14 residues. CDR3 in DNA: TGTGCCAGCAGCTTGGACAGGGGACCCTACGAGCAGTACTTC. Its translation: CASSLDRGPYEQYF.

The J gene is TRBJ2-7, the V gene TRBV21-1; the table's D call of TRBD1 was not tested on the DNA. TRBV21-1 is given as a pseudogene. This CDR3 has 13 amino acids. The CDR3 sequence is CASSKRDSYEQYF. The CDR3 DNA sequence: TGTGCCAGCAGCAAAAGGGACAGCTACGAGCAGTACTTC.

Comments on this clone: The DNA is left out, because the CDR3 cannot be placed on it with certainty; the CDR3 is given as TCRdb lists it. The chain links TRBV6-1 to TRBJ1-2; the table assigns TRBD1, which was not confirmed against the DNA. The length of the CDR3 is 15 amino acids, counting both ends. CDR1 MNHNS and CDR2 SASEGT come from the germline V gene. The chain's CDR3 is CASSEVFGTGTPDTF.

The chain joins TRBV27 to TRBJ1-4, with 7 bases fitting TRBD1. The V gene's germline CDR1 is MNHEY and CDR2 SMNVEV (reference sequence). This CDR3 has 21 residues. With 2 bases clipped from V and 0 bases from J, the junction kept 18 bases outside the gene matches. The CDR3 here is CASSLDRFGTALDATNEKLFF. The CDR3 DNA reads TGTGCCAGCAGTTTAGATCGCTTCGGGACAGCTCTCGATGCAACTAATGAAAAACTGTTTTTT.

This chain uses TRBV14 with TRBJ2-3, with 7 bases that match TRBD2. Germline V gives CDR1 SGHDN, CDR2 FVKESK. CDR3 length: 14 residues. J gave up 11 bases and V 2 bases, and 10 bases lay outside the gene matches. CDR3 amino acids: CASSQLSRGGGQYF. CDR3 nucleotides: TGTGCCAGCAGCCAACTATCAAGGGGCGGGGGGCAGTATTTT.

This clone was observed once. V usage is TRBV25-1 and J usage is TRBJ2-2; no definite D call. V lost 6 bases, J lost 14 bases, and 13 bases lay in between. The CDR3 extends over 11 amino acids. CDR1 MGHDK and CDR2 SYGVNS come from the germline V gene. CDR3 DNA sequence: TGTGCCAGCAGAGGAGACGTAGGCCTGTTTTTT. This sequence encodes CASRGDVGLFF.

The chain links TRBV18 to TRBJ1-1; possible D gene TRBD1, 6 bases. The CDR3 has 16 amino acids. Germline V gene sequence: CDR1 KGHSH, CDR2 LQKENI. V was clipped by 3 bases and J by 7 bases, with 21 bases between them. This CDR3 is CASSPAGGAIGNEAFF. The CDR3 DNA reads TGTGCCAGCTCACCTGCTGGGGGGGCGATCGGGAATGAAGCTTTCTTT.

J is TRBJ1-1 and V is TRBV9; 8 bases map to TRBD1. V gave up 4 bases and J gave up 1 base; unmatched junction bases: 15. The CDR3 totals 18 residues. The V gene's germline CDR1 is SGDLS and CDR2 YYNGEE. CDR3 nucleotide sequence: TGTGCCAGCAGCACCCGGGACAGGTCCTATTTTAAGAACACTGAAGCTTTCTTT. Translating gives CASSTRDRSYFKNTEAFF.

CDR3 nucleotide sequence: TGTGCCACCAGGCCTCCTAGCGGGGGGCAAGAGACCCAGTACTTC. Translating it yields CATRPPSGGQETQYF. The chain uses TRBV15 and TRBJ2-5, with 11 bases lining up with TRBD2. Germline-derived CDR1 and CDR2 are LNHNV and YYDKDF (reference sequence). V trimming: 6 bases; J trimming: 2 bases; junction bases outside the gene matches: 5. There are 15 residues in the CDR3.

The J gene is TRBJ2-1, the V gene TRBV19, with 14 bases that match TRBD2. This CDR3 is 16 amino acids long. Germline loops: CDR1 LNHDA, CDR2 SQIVND (reference sequence). The junction had 7 bases not matched to a gene; V was cut back by 4 bases and J by 8 bases. The CDR3 loop reads CASSRGTSGSPDEQFF. Here the CDR3 DNA reads TGTGCCAGTAGTAGGGGGACTAGCGGGAGTCCCGATGAGCAGTTCTTC.

The chain links TRBV7-3 to TRBJ1-1; 9 bases map to TRBD1. J was trimmed by 4 bases and V by 5 bases; bases with no gene match: 5. The CDR3 sequence is 14 residues long. The germline CDR1 and CDR2 sequences are SGHTA and FQGTGA. DNA of the CDR3: TGTGCCAGCAGCCCGCGACAGGGGGGCACTGAAGCTTTCTTT. Translation gives CASSPRQGGTEAFF. Full variable domain (outside the CDR3, taken from reference TRBV7-3 and TRBJ1-1): GAGVSQTPSNKVTEKGKYVELRCDPISGHTALYWYRQSLGQGPEFLIYFQGTGAADDSGLPNDRFFAVRPEGSVSTLKIQRTERGDSAVYLCASSPRQGGTEAFFGQGTRLTVV.

The genes are TRBV29-1 and TRBJ2-2; 8 nucleotides align to TRBD1. CDR3 length: 15 residues. The V and J ends lost 7 bases and 6 bases, in that order; junction bases with no gene match: 13. Germline V lookup: CDR1 SQVTM, CDR2 ANQGSEA. The CDR3 DNA reads TGCAGCGCCAAAAAAGCGACAGGGGCCGCCGGGGAGCTGTTTTTT. Its translation is CSAKKATGAAGELFF.

This chain connects TRBV2 to TRBJ1-2; D ambiguous. This CDR3 is 13 amino acids long. Trimming removed 7 bases from V and 4 bases from J, with 13 bases in between. Germline V gene data show CDR1 as SNHLY and CDR2 as FYNNEI. CDR3 residues: CASTLEGGYGYTF. In DNA form, the CDR3 reads TGTGCCAGCACTCTGGAAGGCGGCTATGGCTACACCTTC. Complete variable domain (other parts from reference TRBV2 and TRBJ1-2): EPEVTQTPSHQVTQMGQEVILRCVPISNHLYFYWYRQILGQKVEFLVSFYNNEISEKSEIFDDQFSVERPDGSNFTLKIRSTKLEDSAMYFCASTLEGGYGYTFGSGTRLTVV.

This clone was seen only a few times. The J gene is TRBJ2-7, the V gene TRBV19; 8 positions match TRBD1. The CDR3 has 15 residues. The V and J ends lost 3 bases and 3 bases, in that order; junction bases with no gene match: 7. Germline values: CDR1 LNHDA, CDR2 SQIVND (reference sequence). The CDR3: CASSMGRTGNYEQYF. CDR3 bases: TGTGCCAGTAGTATGGGGCGGACAGGGAACTACGAGCAGTACTTC.

The CDR3 coding sequence is TGTGCCAGTAGTGTTATTAATCAGCCCCAGCATTTT. Translating it yields CASSVINQPQHF. The chain carries TRBV19 and TRBJ1-5; no firm D call. From germline, CDR1 is LNHDA and CDR2 SQIVND (reference sequence). V dropped 5 bases and J dropped 4 bases, with 6 bases sitting between them. The CDR3 is 12 amino acids.

The chain is built from TRBV29-1 and TRBJ2-1; 13 nucleotides agree with TRBD2. The CDR3 consists of 13 residues. The V gene end was trimmed by 7 bases and the J gene end by 13 bases; junction bases not matched to a gene: 10. Germline V gene lookup returns CDR1 SQVTM and CDR2 ANQGSEA. CDR3 loop: CSDAGLAGKSQFF. For the CDR3, the DNA is TGCAGCGACGCGGGACTAGCGGGGAAATCACAGTTCTTC.

The rearrangement links TRBV6-1 to TRBJ2-3; TRBD2 aligns across 13 bases. This CDR3 has 15 residues. The germline gives CDR1 MNHNS, CDR2 SASEGT. The ends lost 5 bases at V and 4 bases at J; junction bases unmatched: 3. CDR3 loop: CASSLLAGGPDTQYF. The DNA of the CDR3 is TGTGCCAGCAGTCTACTAGCGGGAGGGCCAGATACGCAGTATTTT.

J is TRBJ2-3 and V is TRBV5-1, with TRBD2 matching 8 bases. The CDR3 has 17 residues. Per germline, CDR1 SGHRS and CDR2 YFSETQ. V shed 4 bases, J shed 1 base, and the junction held 11 bases outside the gene matches. CDR3 nucleotide sequence: TGCGCCAGCAGCCTTACCCCGGGACTAGTCGGCACAGATACGCAGTATTTT. It specifies CASSLTPGLVGTDTQYF.

This clone was picked up a small number of times. This chain uses TRBV5-5 with TRBJ1-1, with no clear D. V was trimmed by 0 bases and J by 1 base, leaving 10 bases between them. This CDR3 is built from 15 residues. The V gene's germline CDR1 is SGHKS and CDR2 YYEKEE (reference sequence). CDR3 residues: CASSLGGGRNTEAFF. CDR3 in DNA: TGTGCCAGCAGCTTGGGCGGCGGCAGGAACACTGAAGCTTTCTTT.